Listed below are T cell receptor beta chains from one sample, sequenced in a study of lymphopenia after photon versus proton radiotherapy. The method was immunoSEQ multiplex PCR; TCRdb's version includes in-frame clones alone and lacks a portion of them. The table records 50,000 to 75,000 clones, around 88% of them present only once. The material was peripheral blood, obtained from a patient treated with photon-based radiotherapy. These receptors came from a man aged 40-49 years with gastric cancer. The CDR3 runs from the conserved cysteine through the conserved F or W. A D gene is named only where the DNA matches it firmly. Clone sizes are given selectively: once, few, many, or a class where the clone is expanded.

d_gene	v_gene	abundance	j_gene	CDR3aa	CDR3nt
-	TRBV9	-	TRBJ1-3	CASSEGHSGNTIYF	TGTGCCAGCAGCGAGGGGCACTCTGGAAACACCATATATTTT
-	TRBV7-9	-	TRBJ2-3	CASSRGGDTQYF	TGTGCCAGCAGCCGTGGGGGGGATACGCAGTATTTT
-	TRBV15	few	TRBJ1-6	CATSAENSPLHF	TGTGCCACCAGCGCCGAGAATTCACCCCTCCACTTT
-	TRBV2	-	TRBJ2-7	CASRRQAKSYEQYF	TGTGCCAGCAGGAGACAGGCCAAATCCTACGAGCAGTACTTC
-	TRBV7-8	-	TRBJ1-5	CASSQDRWSNQPQHF	TGTGCCAGCAGCCAGGACAGATGGAGCAATCAGCCCCAGCATTTT
-	TRBV5-4	-	TRBJ2-7	CASSLGGQGPSYEQYF	TGTGCCAGCAGCTTGGGAGGGCAGGGACCTTCCTACGAGCAGTACTTC
TRBD1	TRBV7-9	-	TRBJ1-1	CASSPQGARDTEAFF	TGTGCCAGCAGCCCCCAGGGGGCGCGGGACACTGAAGCTTTCTTT
TRBD1	TRBV5-4	-	TRBJ1-4	CASSPRQGLNEKLFF	TGTGCCAGCAGCCCGAGACAGGGGCTGAATGAAAAACTGTTTTTT
-	TRBV4-3	once	TRBJ1-2	CASSQDTASILYGYTF	TGCGCCAGCAGCCAAGATACAGCCTCGATACTCTATGGCTACACCTTC
TRBD2	TRBV11-2	-	TRBJ2-5	CASSSLAGGGETQYF	TGTGCCAGCAGCAGCCTAGCGGGGGGTGGGGAGACCCAGTACTTC
-	TRBV18	-	TRBJ1-2	CASSTSGQNYGYTF	TGTGCCAGCTCAACCTCGGGGCAGAACTATGGCTACACCTTC
-	TRBV4-3	-	TRBJ1-2	CATPPCKRYGYTF	TGCGCCACCCCCCCGTGTAAGCGTTATGGCTACACCTTC
TRBD1	TRBV18	few	TRBJ1-3	CASSPIGQGSGNTIYF	TGTGCCAGCTCACCGATTGGACAGGGCTCTGGAAACACCATATATTTT
-	TRBV7-8	once	TRBJ1-1	CASSLGRLAEAFF	TGTGCCAGCAGCTTAGGCAGGCTGGCTGAAGCTTTCTTT
TRBD2	TRBV4-1	-	TRBJ2-5	CASSQGGLAGETQYF	TGCGCCAGCAGCCAAGGGGGACTAGCGGGAGAGACCCAGTACTTC
-	TRBV4-2	-	TRBJ1-2	CASSQGREGVYGYTF	TGTGCCAGCAGCCAAGGAAGGGAGGGAGTATATGGCTACACCTTC
-	TRBV6-1	-	TRBJ1-2	CASRDGNYGYTF	TGTGCCAGCAGGGACGGGAACTATGGCTACACCTTC
-	TRBV6-5	-	TRBJ1-4	CASSYSGGTNEKLFF	TGTGCCAGCAGTTACTCGGGGGGAACTAATGAAAAACTGTTTTTT
-	TRBV11-3	-	TRBJ2-7	CASSLGAESSYEQYF	TGTGCCAGCAGCTTAGGGGCCGAAAGCTCCTACGAGCAGTACTTC
-	TRBV7-9	-	TRBJ1-3	CASSLSTQGNTIYF	TGTGCCAGCAGCTTGAGCACTCAAGGAAACACCATATATTTT
-	TRBV6-6	-	TRBJ1-1	CASSPRGGSRTEAFF	TGTGCCAGCAGTCCCAGGGGTGGATCGAGAACTGAAGCTTTCTTT
TRBD1	TRBV7-9	medium-sized	TRBJ1-2	CASSHDRDSYGYTF	TGTGCCAGCAGCCACGACAGGGACTCCTATGGCTACACCTTC
-	TRBV30	-	TRBJ1-3	CAWSVVAVSGNTIYF	TGTGCCTGGAGTGTGGTGGCGGTTTCTGGAAACACCATATATTTT
-	TRBV11-3	-	TRBJ1-1	CASSEAGNTEAFF	TGTGCCAGCAGCGAGGCGGGGAACACTGAAGCTTTCTTT
-	TRBV9	-	TRBJ2-1	CASSVAGWGYNEQFF	TGTGCCAGCAGCGTAGCTGGGTGGGGCTACAATGAGCAGTTCTTC
-	TRBV5-1	-	TRBJ1-4	CASSLGGGVNEKLFF	TGCGCCAGCAGCTTGGGGGGAGGTGTTAATGAAAAACTGTTTTTT